Listed below are T cell receptor beta chains from one sample, sequenced in a study of human T cells and chemical hapten exposure. TCRdb re-called the RACE reads with MiXCR, one entry per CDR3 protein. The sample consists of around 190,000 distinct CDR3 sequences, 20% to 25% of them appearing once. Sequencing used whole blood, obtained in connection with sensitization to the hapten diphenylcyclopropenone (DPC). Receptors were obtained from a woman between 45 and 65 years old with alopecia areata. Some clones in this sample may be carry-over from other donors' samples. Each CDR3 is given with its conserved first and last residue. The D gene is left open where the match is weak. Clone size is given for some rows only: seen once, a few or many times, or a class if the clone is expanded.

cdr3_nt,cdr3_aa,v_call,clone_size,j_call,d_call
TGTGCCAGCAGCCCCTCGGGACAGACCTACAATGAGCAGTTCTTC,CASSPSGQTYNEQFF,TRBV12-3/TRBV12-4,.,TRBJ2-1,TRBD1
TGCAGCGTGGAAGACAGGGCTGGGGCCAACGTCCTGACTTTC,CSVEDRAGANVLTF,TRBV29-1,.,TRBJ2-6,TRBD1
TGTGCCAGCAGCGTAGGGACAGGGTATGAAAAACTGTTTTTT,CASSVGTGYEKLFF,TRBV9,.,TRBJ1-4,TRBD1
TGTGCCAGCAGTGATTACAGGGGTGGTGCCCAGGATCAGCCCCAGCATTTT,CASSDYRGGAQDQPQHF,TRBV2,.,TRBJ1-5,TRBD1
TGTGCCAGCAGCCCCAGCGGGAGGGCAACCTACGAGCAGTACTTC,CASSPSGRATYEQYF,TRBV3-1,.,TRBJ2-7,TRBD2
TGTGCCAGCCGATCCCTGGGCAGAGAGCCAAATTGGCAGTATTTT,CASRSLGREPNWQYF,TRBV12-3/TRBV12-4,.,TRBJ2-3,.
TGTGCCAGCAGCCAAGAATCTTCCGGAATCAATGAGCAGTTCTTC,CASSQESSGINEQFF,TRBV4-2,few,TRBJ2-1,.
TGTGCCAGCAGCTTAGATAGAGGGGACAATGAGCAGTTCTTC,CASSLDRGDNEQFF,TRBV11-2,few,TRBJ2-1,.
TGTGCCAGCAGTTACAAGGGACAGGGCATCTATGGCTACACCTTC,CASSYKGQGIYGYTF,TRBV6-5,few,TRBJ1-2,TRBD1
TGTGCCAGCAGGGACCAGGACAGGGCCGACTATGGCTACACCTTC,CASRDQDRADYGYTF,TRBV27,.,TRBJ1-2,TRBD1
TGCAGTGCTAGCCCCGGGACAGGGGACAATCAGCCCCAGCATTTT,CSASPGTGDNQPQHF,TRBV20-1,few,TRBJ1-5,TRBD1
TGTGCCAGCAGTACAGGACAGGCCCCAAATTCACCCCTCCACTTT,CASSTGQAPNSPLHF,TRBV6-6,.,TRBJ1-6,TRBD1
TGTGCCAGCAGTTTTGGTAGCAATCAGCCCCAGCATTTT,CASSFGSNQPQHF,TRBV12-3/TRBV12-4,.,TRBJ1-5,.
TGTGCCTGCAGCCCGGGACTAGCGCCCGGGGAGCTGTTTTTT,CACSPGLAPGELFF,TRBV7-9,once,TRBJ2-2,TRBD2
TGCAGTGCTAGAGGGGGGGTAACTGGGGCCAACGTCCTGACTTTC,CSARGGVTGANVLTF,TRBV20-1,.,TRBJ2-6,.
TGTGCCAGCAGGGCCGGGACAGGGGATGCCGGGGAGCTGTTTTTT,CASRAGTGDAGELFF,TRBV6-1,.,TRBJ2-2,TRBD1
TGCAGCGTTTTTGACGCCTCTGGCTACACCTTC,CSVFDASGYTF,TRBV29-1,many,TRBJ1-2,.
TGTGCCACCAGTGATTTAAGTCCCTCTGGGGCCAACGTCCTGACTTTC,CATSDLSPSGANVLTF,TRBV24-1,.,TRBJ2-6,.
TGTGCCAGCAGCTTGGGGGCCGCATCTTGGATCCCTGAAGCTTTCTTT,CASSLGAASWIPEAFF,TRBV5-6,few,TRBJ1-1,.
TGTGCCAGCGGGGATAGCGGGCGGCCCGAGCAGTACTTC,CASGDSGRPEQYF,TRBV7-9,few,TRBJ2-7,TRBD2
TGTGCCAGTGGACAGGGGGCTAAACAGCCCCAGCATTTT,CASGQGAKQPQHF,TRBV19,.,TRBJ1-5,TRBD1
TGTGCCAGCAGTCCAGGGACAGGGGGCAGGGGTTCACCCCTCCACTTT,CASSPGTGGRGSPLHF,TRBV12-3/TRBV12-4,.,TRBJ1-6,TRBD1
TGTGCCAGCAGTACTACTAGCGAGGGGTATTTTGAGCAGTTCTTC,CASSTTSEGYFEQFF,TRBV6-6,few,TRBJ2-1,TRBD2
TGCGCCAGCAGCGAAACAGGGACTGCAACTAATGAAAAACTGTTTTTT,CASSETGTATNEKLFF,TRBV5-1,many,TRBJ1-4,.
TGTGCCACCAGCAGAGGCCGTGCTAGCACAGATACGCAGTATTTT,CATSRGRASTDTQYF,TRBV15,many,TRBJ2-3,.
TGTGCCAGCACCTGGGGGGGCGCGGTGGAAAAACTGTTTTTT,CASTWGGAVEKLFF,TRBV12-3/TRBV12-4,few,TRBJ1-4,.
TGCAGCGTTGTGACGGGAGCCCACCCTTTCTACAATGAGCAGTTCTTC,CSVVTGAHPFYNEQFF,TRBV29-1,.,TRBJ2-1,.
TGTGCCAGCAGTGTTCGGGGGACAGGGTCCTACAATGAGCAGTTCTTC,CASSVRGTGSYNEQFF,TRBV2,.,TRBJ2-1,TRBD1
TGCAGTGCCCAAGTTAGCACAGATACGCAGTATTTT,CSAQVSTDTQYF,TRBV20-1,few,TRBJ2-3,.
TGTGCCATCAGTGAGACAGGCCTCTACGAGCAGTACTTC,CAISETGLYEQYF,TRBV10-3,few,TRBJ2-7,.
TGTGCCAGCAGCCACGGACTAGCGGAGCAGTTCTTC,CASSHGLAEQFF,TRBV12-3/TRBV12-4,few,TRBJ2-1,TRBD2